These 6 T cell receptor beta chains share one sample of origin, sequenced in a study of OX40 agonist ivuxolimab in advanced cancers. The library was made by the immunoSEQ multiplex PCR assay. TCRdb took over this immuneACCESS table, retaining in-frame rearrangements with V and J assigned. Such tables are incomplete; in checked studies, under half of the missing clones stem from an unresolved V gene, and the remainder is unexplained. Across this sample there are just under 65,000 clones, with more than 80% seen only once. Clones ranked in the top ten supply about 5.6% of the sample. The material was CD4+ or CD8+ T cells sorted from blood, obtained in a trial of the OX40 agonist ivuxolimab. The receptors were sampled from an adult with an advanced solid tumor such as melanoma, head and neck, liver or kidney cancer.

CDR3 DNA: TGTGCCAGCAGTTCCCGCCGTTGGGGCAGGAATAGCAATCAGCCCCAGCATTTT. It translates to CASSSRRWGRNSNQPQHF. V gene TRBV28 combines with J gene TRBJ1-5, with D tentatively TRBD1 (5 bases). The CDR3 is 18 residues long. The germline V and J ends were trimmed by 4 bases and 0 bases, with 19 bases remaining between them. Germline loops: CDR1 MDHEN, CDR2 SYDVKM. The whole variable domain, filled in from reference TRBV28 and TRBJ1-5, reads DVKVTQSSRYLVKRTGEKVFLECVQDMDHENMFWYRQDPGLGLRLIYFSYDVKMKEKGDIPEGYSVSREKKERFSLILESASTNQTSMYLCASSSRRWGRNSNQPQHFGDGTRLSIL.

This clone occurred a few times. The chain uses TRBV7-3 and TRBJ1-1, with D possibly TRBD1 on 5 matching bases. Germline V CDR1 and CDR2: SGHTA, FQGTGA. Trimming pared 2 bases from V and 4 bases from J, leaving 11 bases between. The CDR3 extends over 14 amino acids. CDR3 bases: TGTGCCAGCAGCTTAGGGGGACCGAGCACTGAAGCTTTCTTT. Translated: CASSLGGPSTEAFF.

This chain links TRBV28 with TRBJ1-5; tentative D call: TRBD1 (5 bases). CDR1 is MDHEN, CDR2 SYDVKM, per germline. The CDR3 has 15 residues. V was cut by 5 bases and J by 5 bases, with 16 bases left in between. CDR3 in DNA: TGTGCCAGCAGTACTCAGGGATTAAATCATCAGCCCCAGCATTTT. Translating gives CASSTQGLNHQPQHF.

The rearrangement joins TRBV6-5 to TRBJ1-1, with unresolved D. Trimming pared 6 bases from V and 11 bases from J, leaving 16 bases between. The V gene's germline CDR1 is MNHEY and CDR2 SVGAGI. This CDR3 region has 12 residues. The CDR3 is CASRGLGSSAFF. The CDR3 DNA reads TGTGCCAGCAGGGGGTTGGGGTCCAGTGCTTTCTTT.

CDR3 sequence reads: CASSPLTGAMNTEAFF. The DNA for the CDR3 is TGTGCCAGCTCACCGTTGACAGGGGCCATGAACACTGAAGCTTTCTTT. The J gene is TRBJ1-1, the V gene TRBV18; 8 nucleotides agree with TRBD1. The J segment lost 0 bases and the V segment lost 3 bases, leaving 6 bases of the junction unmatched. CDR3 length: 16 amino acids. Germline loops: CDR1 KGHSH, CDR2 LQKENI.

This chain joins TRBV6-1 and TRBJ2-7; possible D gene TRBD2, 7 bases. From germline, CDR1 is MNHNS and CDR2 SASEGT. The CDR3 length is 13 residues. Trimming left V 3 bases short and J 4 bases short, with 10 bases between. The CDR3 nucleotides are TGTGCCAGCAGTGATGGGAGGGGGTACGAGCAGTACTTC. Its translation: CASSDGRGYEQYF.